The clone carrying this T cell receptor (beta chain) was detected ten times or more. An end of the junction differs from the germline gene, which may be a read error. This specimen belongs to a study of T cells in Graves' hyperthyroidism and ophthalmopathy. Study at large: Before any treatment, at initial diagnosis, peripheral blood was collected.

Germline CDR1 reads SSHAT; CDR2 reads FNYEAQ (reference sequence). The CDR3 has 18 residues. Regions amplified from RNA transcripts were the TCR beta CDR3 regions. HTBI primers were used for first-round RT-PCR of the TCR CDR3. TCRdb analysed the multiplex PCR reads with MiXCR anew, one entry per CDR3 protein. The sample carries hundreds of thousands of distinct CDR3 sequences, about 15% recorded once. V and J are TRBV7-7 and TRBJ2-3; perhaps TRBD1 as D (6 bases). Input material: blood. This TCR came from a woman between 18 and 29 years old with Graves' ophthalmopathy. CDR3 sequence reads: CASSPNSPDRFRTDTQYF. The CDR3 coding sequence is TGTGCTAGCAGCCCGAACTCCCCCGACAGGTTTAGGACAGATACGCAGTATTTT.